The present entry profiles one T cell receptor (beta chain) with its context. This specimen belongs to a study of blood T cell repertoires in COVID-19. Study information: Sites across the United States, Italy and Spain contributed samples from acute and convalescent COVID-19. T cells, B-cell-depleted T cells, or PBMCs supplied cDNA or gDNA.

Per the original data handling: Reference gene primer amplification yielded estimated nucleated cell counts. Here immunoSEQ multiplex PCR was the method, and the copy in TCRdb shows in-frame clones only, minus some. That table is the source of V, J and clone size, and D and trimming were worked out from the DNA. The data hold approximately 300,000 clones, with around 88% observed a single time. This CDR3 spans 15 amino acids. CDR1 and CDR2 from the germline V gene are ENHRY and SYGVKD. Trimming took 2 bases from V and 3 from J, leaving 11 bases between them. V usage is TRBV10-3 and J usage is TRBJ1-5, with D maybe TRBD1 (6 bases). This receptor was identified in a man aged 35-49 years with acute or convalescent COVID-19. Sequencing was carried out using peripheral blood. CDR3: CAISEHRDNNQPQHF. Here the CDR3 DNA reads TGTGCCATCAGTGAGCACAGGGACAACAATCAGCCCCAGCATTTT.